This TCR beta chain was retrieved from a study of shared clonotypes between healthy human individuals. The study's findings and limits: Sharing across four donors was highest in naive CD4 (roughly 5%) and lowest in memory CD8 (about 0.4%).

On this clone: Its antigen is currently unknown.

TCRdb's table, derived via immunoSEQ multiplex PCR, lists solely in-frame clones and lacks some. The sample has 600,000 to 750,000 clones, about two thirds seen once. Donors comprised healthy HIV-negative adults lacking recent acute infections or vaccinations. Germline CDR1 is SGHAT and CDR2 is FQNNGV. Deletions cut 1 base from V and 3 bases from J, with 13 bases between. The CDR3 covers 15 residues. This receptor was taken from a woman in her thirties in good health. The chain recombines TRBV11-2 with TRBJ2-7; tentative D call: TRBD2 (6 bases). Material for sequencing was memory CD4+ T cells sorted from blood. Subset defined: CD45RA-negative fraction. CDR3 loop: CASSLVSSANYEQYF. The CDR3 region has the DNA TGTGCCAGCAGCTTAGTTTCTAGCGCAAACTACGAGCAGTACTTC.